The clone carrying this T cell receptor (beta chain) showed up just a few times. Its antigen remains unidentified. The record originates from a study of post-analysis software for immune sequencing data. Turning to the study itself: The study covered relapsing-remitting, secondary progressive and progressive-relapsing courses of multiple sclerosis. Overall study findings and caveats: Comparison of patients with controls showed roughly five TRBV segments more frequent in patients, TRBV5-6, TRBV5-1 and TRBV20-1 among them. Controls significantly exceeded multiple sclerosis patients in normalized Chao1 diversity.

This CDR3 is 13 amino acids long. Germline V lookup: CDR1 MNHEY, CDR2 SVGAGI. With 8 bases removed from V and 6 bases from J, the gap between germline ends came to 17 bases. Libraries were made from TCR beta cDNA, and they carried unique molecular identifiers. TCRdb analysed the PCR reads with MiXCR anew, one entry per CDR3 protein. The sample has approximately 350,000 distinct CDR3 sequences; about a third are singletons. This clonotype originated in a girl aged 10 to 17 with multiple sclerosis. The rearrangement joins TRBV6-5 to TRBJ2-7, with D possibly matching TRBD1 (6 bases). The sequenced material came from blood. CDR3 in DNA: TGTGCCAGCGGCCCCTCTTGGGGGCTCGAGCAGTACTTC. This codes for CASGPSWGLEQYF.